This T cell receptor (beta chain) was sequenced for a study of blood T cell repertoires in COVID-19. Authors' analysis steps: By means of reference gene primer amplification, nucleated cell counts were estimated. Some clones are missing from TCRdb's copy, which holds only in-frame ones; the method was immunoSEQ multiplex PCR. V and J calls and clone size follow that table, whereas D and trimming were derived from the DNA. The data contain 200,000 to 250,000 clones, 75% to 85% of them singletons. V was cut by 5 bases and J by 4 bases, with 17 bases left in between. Looked up from germline, CDR1 is MDHEN and CDR2 is SYDVKM. The CDR3 consists of 15 residues.

Input material: peripheral blood. This TCR was sampled from a man in his fifties or sixties with active or convalescent COVID-19. The chain has TRBV28 and TRBJ1-1, with D perhaps matching TRBD1 (6 bases). This chain's CDR3 is CASSVKGQRATEAFF. The CDR3 bases are TGTGCCAGCAGTGTAAAAGGACAGAGGGCCACTGAAGCTTTCTTT.